One and the same sample provided the 14 T cell receptor beta chains below, sequenced in a study of shared clonotypes between healthy human individuals. Sequencing used immunoSEQ multiplex PCR; TCRdb keeps in-frame clones, though not all of them. The repertoire consists of 2,500,000 or so clones, with around 94% occurring once and the leading ten covering 0.13% to 0.15%. The sequenced sample was naive CD4+ T cells sorted from blood. Subset meaning: CD45RA+ positively selected. These receptors were taken from a man aged 18 to 30 in good health.

The rearrangement joins TRBV10-3 to TRBJ1-2; 8 bases align to TRBD1. Looked up from germline, CDR1 is ENHRY and CDR2 is SYGVKD. The ends lost 3 bases at V and 8 bases at J; junction bases unmatched: 5. The CDR3 has 13 amino acids. CDR3 sequence reads: CAISDGDRKGYTF. The CDR3 coding sequence is TGTGCCATCAGTGATGGGGACAGGAAGGGCTACACCTTC.

The chain carries TRBV6-5 and TRBJ1-4, with 7 positions matching TRBD1. The CDR3 totals 16 residues. J was trimmed by 0 bases and V by 2 bases; bases with no gene match: 3. Germline CDR1 is MNHEY and CDR2 is SVGAGI. In DNA, the CDR3 is TGTGCCAGCAGTTACACAGGGGATGCAACTAATGAAAAACTGTTTTTT. Translated: CASSYTGDATNEKLFF.

V is TRBV5-8 and J is TRBJ2-1; D remains unclear. V was trimmed by 1 base and J by 12 bases, leaving 2 bases between them. Germline loops: CDR1 SGHTS, CDR2 YDEGEE. The CDR3 loop spans 9 amino acids. CDR3: CASSLWQFF. Written as DNA, the CDR3 is TGTGCCAGCAGCTTGTGGCAGTTCTTC. Looking up the rest from reference TRBV5-8 and TRBJ2-1 gives the full variable domain: EAGVTQSPTHLIKTRGQQATLRCSPISGHTSVYWYQQALGLGLQFLLWYDEGEERNRGNFPPRFSGRQFPNYSSELNVNALELEDSALYLCASSLWQFFGPGTRLTVL.

The CDR3 loop is CASRSPGTLNTEAFF. CDR3 nucleotides: TGCGCCAGCAGGTCCCCCGGGACCCTGAACACTGAAGCTTTCTTT. The rearrangement uses TRBV5-1 and TRBJ1-1; tentatively, D is TRBD1 (5 bases). The CDR3 covers 15 residues. The germline V and J ends were trimmed by 5 bases and 0 bases, with 14 bases remaining between them. Germline V gene data show CDR1 as SGHRS and CDR2 as YFSETQ.

This chain connects TRBV5-1 to TRBJ2-3; no firm D call. V lost 0 bases to trimming and J lost 2 bases, with 7 bases between them. Per germline, CDR1 SGHRS and CDR2 YFSETQ. The CDR3 runs 14 residues. The CDR3 DNA sequence: TGCGCCAGCAGCTTGGGGTATAACACAGATACGCAGTATTTT. It codes for CASSLGYNTDTQYF.

The chain combines TRBV6-6 with TRBJ1-1, with 10 nucleotides matching TRBD1. This CDR3 has 15 amino acids. In germline, CDR1 is MNHNY, CDR2 SVGAGI (reference sequence). V shed 4 bases and J 1 base; nucleotides not matched to a gene: 3. The CDR3 reads CASSWRDRGNTEAFF. CDR3 in DNA: TGTGCCAGCAGTTGGCGGGACAGGGGGAACACTGAAGCTTTCTTT.

The chain recombines TRBV7-2 with TRBJ2-2; TRBD2 matches at 7 bases. Germline V gives CDR1 SGHTA, CDR2 FQGNSA. The CDR3 has 15 residues. With V trimmed by 5 bases and J by 0 bases, 3 bases remained unmatched. DNA of the CDR3: TGTGCCAGCAGCCAGAGCGGGGCGAACACCGGGGAGCTGTTTTTT. It specifies CASSQSGANTGELFF.

The rearrangement links TRBV5-4 to TRBJ2-3, with a weak D call TRBD2 (5 bases). Germline V CDR1 and CDR2: SGHNT, YYREEE (reference sequence). V lost 0 bases to trimming and J lost 2 bases, with 13 bases between them. This CDR3 has 16 amino acids. For the CDR3, the DNA is TGTGCCAGCAGCTTGGGGTTCGGGGTCCCCACAGATACGCAGTATTTT. The encoded protein is CASSLGFGVPTDTQYF.

The gene calls are TRBV28 and TRBJ1-2, with 9 bases aligning to TRBD1. This CDR3 contains 15 residues. V shed 5 bases, J shed 6 bases, and the junction held 10 bases outside the gene matches. CDR1 is MDHEN and CDR2 is SYDVKM in the germline V gene. DNA of the CDR3: TGTGCCAGCAGTCAACCCATAACAGGGGGCAATGGCTACACCTTC. It encodes CASSQPITGGNGYTF.

The chain has TRBV27 and TRBJ1-1; no clear D. The CDR3 has 14 residues. The germline V and J ends were trimmed by 5 bases and 9 bases, with 19 bases remaining between them. Per the germline V gene, CDR1 is MNHEY and CDR2 is SMNVEV (reference sequence). For the CDR3, the DNA is TGTGCCAGCAGTCCCCCGCTGGGTTCGGGGAAAGCTTTCTTT. This gives the protein CASSPPLGSGKAFF.

This clone was seen only a few times. Other DNA sequences in this specimen translate into the identical CDR3. The V call is TRBV30, the J call TRBJ1-1; D gene ambiguous. The V gene's germline CDR1 is GTSNPN and CDR2 SVGIG (reference sequence). The CDR3 loop spans 11 amino acids. With 3 bases removed from V and 3 bases from J, the gap between germline ends came to 5 bases. The CDR3 DNA follows: TGTGCCTGGAGGCGGGACACTGAAGCTTTCTTT. This gives the protein CAWRRDTEAFF.

This clone was found once. This chain links TRBV30 with TRBJ2-7; 9 bases fit TRBD2. The V gene end was trimmed by 5 bases and the J gene end by 0 bases; junction bases not matched to a gene: 5. CDR1 and CDR2 (germline): GTSNPN, SVGIG (reference sequence). The CDR3 extends over 14 amino acids. The CDR3 protein is CAWCRAGGSYEQYF. The CDR3 DNA follows: TGTGCCTGGTGCAGAGCGGGGGGCTCCTACGAGCAGTACTTC.

The chain has TRBV29-1 and TRBJ1-2; 7 bases are a match to TRBD1. Trimming cost V 4 bases and J 1 base; bases outside gene matches: 15. Germline assignment: CDR1 SQVTM and CDR2 ANQGSEA. The CDR3 sequence is 17 residues long. CDR3 loop: CSVGGVAGGMGNYGYTF. The CDR3 bases are TGCAGCGTTGGAGGGGTGGCAGGGGGTATGGGTAACTATGGCTACACCTTC.

V is TRBV5-1 and J is TRBJ2-5; TRBD2 aligns across 9 bases. Germline values: CDR1 SGHRS, CDR2 YFSETQ. V gave up 4 bases and J gave up 2 bases; unmatched junction bases: 9. This CDR3 spans 16 amino acids. CDR3 bases: TGCGCCAGCAGCCCTCCGTTTAGCGGGGGACAAGAGACCCAGTACTTC. This gives the protein CASSPPFSGGQETQYF. Variable domain in full (rest from reference TRBV5-1 and TRBJ2-5): KAGVTQTPRYLIKTRGQQVTLSCSPISGHRSVSWYQQTPGQGLQFLFEYFSETQRNKGNFPGRFSGRQFSNSRSEMNVSTLELGDSALYLCASSPPFSGGQETQYFGPGTRLLVL.